A selection of T cell receptor beta chains follows, all from one sample in a study of regulatory T cells in long-lasting Graves disease. TCRdb reprocessed the multiplex PCR reads via MiXCR and lists one record per CDR3 protein. The sample contains approximately 690,000 distinct CDR3 sequences, around 32% of which appear only once. The sequencing used peripheral blood mononuclear cells (PBMCs), collected when the disease was refractory, from a patient treated with antithyroid drugs. The receptors come from a female donor with Graves disease. Each CDR3 is given with its conserved first and last residue. A D gene is named only where the DNA matches it firmly. Clone size is stated in some rows and not others, as once, few, many or a class when expanded.

j_call: TRBJ2-5
v_call: TRBV2
clone_size: few
d_call: TRBD1
cdr3_nt: TGTGCCAGCAGTGCCGGGACAGAGGTGACCCAGTACTTC
cdr3_aa: CASSAGTEVTQYF

j_call: TRBJ2-5
v_call: TRBV27
clone_size: many
d_call: TRBD2
cdr3_nt: TGTGCCAGCAGTTTTTCGGGACTAGCGGGAAGTAGGCAAGAGACCCAGTACTTC
cdr3_aa: CASSFSGLAGSRQETQYF

j_call: TRBJ1-1
v_call: TRBV6-1
clone_size: few
d_call: -
cdr3_nt: TGTGCCAGCAGTGGGACGTATAACACTGAAGCTTTCTTT
cdr3_aa: CASSGTYNTEAFF

j_call: TRBJ2-3
v_call: TRBV27
clone_size: -
d_call: TRBD2
cdr3_nt: TGTGCCAGCAGTTATTCTAGCGGAAGCACAGATACGCAGTATTTT
cdr3_aa: CASSYSSGSTDTQYF

j_call: TRBJ1-1
v_call: TRBV6-1
clone_size: few
d_call: -
cdr3_nt: TGTGCCAGCAGTAGAGTCCCCGGGACACGGAACACTGAAGCTTTCTTT
cdr3_aa: CASSRVPGTRNTEAFF

j_call: TRBJ1-5
v_call: TRBV6-2/TRBV6-3
clone_size: few
d_call: -
cdr3_nt: TGTGCCAGCAGTTATACACAGAATAGCAATCAGCCCCAGCATTTT
cdr3_aa: CASSYTQNSNQPQHF

j_call: TRBJ1-4
v_call: TRBV3-1
clone_size: many
d_call: -
cdr3_nt: TGTGCCAGCAGCCAAGAAGAAAAACTGTTTTTT
cdr3_aa: CASSQEEKLFF

j_call: TRBJ1-1
v_call: TRBV29-1
clone_size: few
d_call: -
cdr3_nt: TGCAGCGTTTCCACGGTGAACACTGAAGCTTTCTTT
cdr3_aa: CSVSTVNTEAFF

j_call: TRBJ1-5
v_call: TRBV6-1
clone_size: many
d_call: -
cdr3_nt: TGTGCCAGCACCTACCACCGCGGGTATAGCAATCAGCCCCAGCATTTT
cdr3_aa: CASTYHRGYSNQPQHF

j_call: TRBJ2-7
v_call: TRBV20-1
clone_size: few
d_call: -
cdr3_nt: TGCAGTGCTAGAGAAGGCGGATCGACCTACGAGCAGTACTTC
cdr3_aa: CSAREGGSTYEQYF

j_call: TRBJ1-3
v_call: TRBV18
clone_size: -
d_call: -
cdr3_nt: TGTGCCAGCTCACCACCGACAACCTCTGGAAACACCATATATTTT
cdr3_aa: CASSPPTTSGNTIYF

j_call: TRBJ1-3
v_call: TRBV12-3/TRBV12-4
clone_size: -
d_call: -
cdr3_nt: TGTGCCACCGGGACACTATTTGGAAACACCATATATTTT
cdr3_aa: CATGTLFGNTIYF

j_call: TRBJ1-2
v_call: TRBV11-2
clone_size: -
d_call: -
cdr3_nt: TGTGCCAGCAGCTTAGGGGGACACCTGGGGTCTGGCTACACCTTC
cdr3_aa: CASSLGGHLGSGYTF

j_call: TRBJ1-4
v_call: TRBV7-3
clone_size: many
d_call: -
cdr3_nt: TGTGCCAGCAGCGTGACCGGGACGGAAAATGAAAAACTGTTTTTT
cdr3_aa: CASSVTGTENEKLFF

j_call: TRBJ1-4
v_call: TRBV2
clone_size: many
d_call: TRBD1
cdr3_nt: TGTGCCAGCAGGAGGGAGGGACAGTTAAGGGAAAAACTGTTTTTT
cdr3_aa: CASRREGQLREKLFF

j_call: TRBJ1-2
v_call: TRBV5-5
clone_size: -
d_call: -
cdr3_nt: TGTGCCAGCAGCTTGTTGATAGGGCCGATCTATGGCTACACCTTC
cdr3_aa: CASSLLIGPIYGYTF